This T cell receptor beta chain was sequenced for a study of blood T cell repertoires in COVID-19. Study-level background: Whether acute or convalescent, the COVID-19 samples came from the United States, Italy and Spain.

The CDR3 consists of 13 residues. Germline V gives CDR1 SNHLY, CDR2 FYNNEI. Trimming at V came to 7 bases and at J to 4 bases, leaving 4 bases not matched to a gene. Original data processing: Reference gene primer amplification in the assay estimated nucleated cell counts. Clones were read by immunoSEQ multiplex PCR, and TCRdb kept only the in-frame ones, dropping some. The D gene and trimming were derived from the DNA, and the V and J assignments and clone size from that table. Of some 340,000 clones detected, more than 90% appear once; the ten largest clones hold roughly 3.9%. There are a few counts of this clone. Other DNA sequences in this sample translate to the same CDR3. Participants came from about two dozen US areas, aged roughly 18 to 89 years. Cohorts were assigned according to the clinical history that participants reported.

The receptor was isolated from a woman in her 30s who had been exposed to COVID-19. V is TRBV2 and J is TRBJ1-5, with 7 positions matching TRBD1. Sequenced input: PBMCs or T cells enriched from blood (not recorded which). The CDR3 here is CASKGDSNQPQHF. In nucleotides, the CDR3 is TGTGCCAGCAAAGGGGACAGTAATCAGCCCCAGCATTTT.